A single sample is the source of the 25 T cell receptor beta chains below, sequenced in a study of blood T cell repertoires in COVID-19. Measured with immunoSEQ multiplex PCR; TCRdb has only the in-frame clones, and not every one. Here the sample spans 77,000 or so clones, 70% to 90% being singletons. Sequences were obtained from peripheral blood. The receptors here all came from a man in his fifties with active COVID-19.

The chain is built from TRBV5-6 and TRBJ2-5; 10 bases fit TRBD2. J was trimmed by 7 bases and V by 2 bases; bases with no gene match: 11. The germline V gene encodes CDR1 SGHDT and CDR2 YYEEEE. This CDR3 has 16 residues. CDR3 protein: CASSFSSGSLKGTQYF. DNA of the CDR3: TGTGCCAGCAGCTTCTCTAGCGGGAGCCTCAAAGGGACCCAGTACTTC.

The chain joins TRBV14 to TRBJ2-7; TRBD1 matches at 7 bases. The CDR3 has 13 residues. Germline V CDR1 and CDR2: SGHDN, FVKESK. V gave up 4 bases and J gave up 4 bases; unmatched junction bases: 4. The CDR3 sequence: CASSRDSYYEQYF. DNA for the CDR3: TGTGCCAGCAGCCGGGACAGCTATTACGAGCAGTACTTC.

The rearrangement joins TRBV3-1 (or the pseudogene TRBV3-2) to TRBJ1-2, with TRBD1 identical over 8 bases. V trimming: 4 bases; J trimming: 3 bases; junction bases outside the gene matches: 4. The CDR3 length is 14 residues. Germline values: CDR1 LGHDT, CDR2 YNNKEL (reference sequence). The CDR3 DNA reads TGTGCCAGCAGCCGCAGGGGGCCGGACTATGGCTACACCTTC. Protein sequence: CASSRRGPDYGYTF.

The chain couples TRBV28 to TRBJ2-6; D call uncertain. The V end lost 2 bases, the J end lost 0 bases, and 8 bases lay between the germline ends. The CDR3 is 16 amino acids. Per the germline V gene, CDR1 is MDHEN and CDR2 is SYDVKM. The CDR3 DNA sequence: TGTGCCAGCAGTTTAAATGAGATCTCTGGGGCCAACGTCCTGACTTTC. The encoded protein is CASSLNEISGANVLTF.

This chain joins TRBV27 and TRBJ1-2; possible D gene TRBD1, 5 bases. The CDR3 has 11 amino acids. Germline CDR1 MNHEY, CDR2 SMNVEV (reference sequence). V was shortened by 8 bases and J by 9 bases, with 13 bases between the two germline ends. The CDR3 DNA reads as TGTGCCAGCTCTTGGGCAGGGCGCTACACCTTC. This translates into CASSWAGRYTF.

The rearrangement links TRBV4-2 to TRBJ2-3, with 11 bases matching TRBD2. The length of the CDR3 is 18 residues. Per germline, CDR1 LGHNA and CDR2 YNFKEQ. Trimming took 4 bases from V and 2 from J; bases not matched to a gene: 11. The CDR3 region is CASSPKRKTSGITDTQYF. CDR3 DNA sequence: TGTGCCAGCAGCCCGAAAAGGAAGACTAGCGGGATCACAGATACGCAGTATTTT.

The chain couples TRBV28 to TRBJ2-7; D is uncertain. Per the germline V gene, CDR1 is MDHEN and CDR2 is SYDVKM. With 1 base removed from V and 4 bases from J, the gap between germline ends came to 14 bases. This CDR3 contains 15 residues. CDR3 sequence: CASSLLWQRPYEQYF. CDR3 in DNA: TGTGCCAGCAGTTTATTGTGGCAGCGACCTTACGAGCAGTACTTC.

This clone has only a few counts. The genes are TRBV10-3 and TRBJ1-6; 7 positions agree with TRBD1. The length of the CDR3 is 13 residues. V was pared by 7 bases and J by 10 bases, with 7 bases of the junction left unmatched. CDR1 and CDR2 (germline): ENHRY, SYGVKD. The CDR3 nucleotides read TGTGCCATCAAGTCGGACAGGAGGTCACCCCTCCACTTT. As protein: CAIKSDRRSPLHF.

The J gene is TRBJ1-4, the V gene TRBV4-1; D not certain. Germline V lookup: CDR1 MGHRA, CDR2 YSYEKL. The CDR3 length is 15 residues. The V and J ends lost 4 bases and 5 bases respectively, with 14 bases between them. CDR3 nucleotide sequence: TGCGCCAGCAGCCGAGATACAGCACTCAATGAAAAACTGTTTTTT. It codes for CASSRDTALNEKLFF.

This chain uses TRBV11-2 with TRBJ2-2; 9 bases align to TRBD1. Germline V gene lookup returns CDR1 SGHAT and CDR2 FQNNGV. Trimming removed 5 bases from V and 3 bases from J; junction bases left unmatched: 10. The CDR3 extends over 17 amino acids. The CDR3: CASSPGGGQGDTGELFF. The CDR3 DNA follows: TGTGCCAGCAGCCCAGGCGGGGGACAGGGAGACACCGGGGAGCTGTTTTTT.

In DNA, the CDR3 is TGTGCCAGCAGCTTGGATTCAGGGACCGGGGGGGCCCAGCATTTT. Its translation: CASSLDSGTGGAQHF. This chain joins TRBV5-8 and TRBJ1-5; D perhaps matches TRBD1 (5 bases). This CDR3 region has 15 residues. In germline, CDR1 is SGHTS, CDR2 YDEGEE. Deletions cut 0 bases from V and 11 bases from J, with 18 bases between.

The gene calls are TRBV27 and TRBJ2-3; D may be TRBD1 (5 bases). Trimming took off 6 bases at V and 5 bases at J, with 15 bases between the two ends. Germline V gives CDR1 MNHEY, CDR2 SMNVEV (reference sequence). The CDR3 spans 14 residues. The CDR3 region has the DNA TGTGCCAGCAGGTTGGCAGGGTGGAAAGATACGCAGTATTTT. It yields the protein CASRLAGWKDTQYF.

The CDR3, as DNA: TGTGCCAGCAGCGGACAGGGCAATGAGCAGTTCTTC. It specifies CASSGQGNEQFF. The chain employs TRBV25-1 and TRBJ2-1, with 8 bases aligning to TRBD1. The ends lost 6 bases at V and 6 bases at J; junction bases unmatched: 1. Germline CDR1 is MGHDK and CDR2 is SYGVNS. CDR3 length: 12 amino acids.

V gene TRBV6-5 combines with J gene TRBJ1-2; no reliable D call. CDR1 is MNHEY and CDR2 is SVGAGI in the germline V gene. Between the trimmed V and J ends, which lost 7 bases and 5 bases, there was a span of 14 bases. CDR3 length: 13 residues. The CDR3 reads CASKLPGGYGYTF. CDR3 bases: TGTGCCAGCAAGTTGCCCGGAGGGTATGGCTACACCTTC.

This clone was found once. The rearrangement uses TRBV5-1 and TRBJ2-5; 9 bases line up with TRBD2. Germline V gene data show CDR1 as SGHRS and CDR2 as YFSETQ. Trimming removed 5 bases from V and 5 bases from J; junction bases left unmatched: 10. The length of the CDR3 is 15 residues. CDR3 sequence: CASRQTGTSSETQYF. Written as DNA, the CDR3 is TGCGCCAGCAGACAGACCGGGACTAGCAGCGAGACCCAGTACTTC.

CDR3 in DNA: TGTGCCAGCTCGAAAGCGGGATTGAACACCGGGGAGCTGTTTTTT. It is translated as CASSKAGLNTGELFF. The V gene is TRBV18, the J gene TRBJ2-2; the match to TRBD2 covers 7 bases. Trimming removed 6 bases from V and 1 base from J; junction bases left unmatched: 5. The germline V gene has CDR1 KGHSH and CDR2 LQKENI. The CDR3 has 15 residues.

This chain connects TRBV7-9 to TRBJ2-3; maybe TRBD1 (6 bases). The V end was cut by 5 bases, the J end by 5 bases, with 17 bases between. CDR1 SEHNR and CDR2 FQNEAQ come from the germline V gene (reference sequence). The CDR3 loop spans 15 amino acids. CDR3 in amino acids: CASSRSRGVGDTQYF. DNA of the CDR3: TGTGCCAGCAGCCGTTCCAGGGGAGTTGGAGATACGCAGTATTTT.

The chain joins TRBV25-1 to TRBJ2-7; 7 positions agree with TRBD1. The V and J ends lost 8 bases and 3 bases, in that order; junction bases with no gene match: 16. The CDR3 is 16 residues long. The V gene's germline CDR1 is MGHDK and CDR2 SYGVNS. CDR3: CASGPSSGTAFYEQYF. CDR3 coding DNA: TGTGCCAGCGGGCCCTCCTCCGGGACAGCCTTCTACGAGCAGTACTTC.

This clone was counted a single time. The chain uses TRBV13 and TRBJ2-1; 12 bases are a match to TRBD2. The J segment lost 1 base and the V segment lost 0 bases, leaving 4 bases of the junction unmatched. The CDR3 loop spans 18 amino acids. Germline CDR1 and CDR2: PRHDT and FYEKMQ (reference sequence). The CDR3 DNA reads TGTGCCAGCAGCTTAGGACTAGCGGGAGGCAAATCCTACAATGAGCAGTTCTTC. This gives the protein CASSLGLAGGKSYNEQFF.

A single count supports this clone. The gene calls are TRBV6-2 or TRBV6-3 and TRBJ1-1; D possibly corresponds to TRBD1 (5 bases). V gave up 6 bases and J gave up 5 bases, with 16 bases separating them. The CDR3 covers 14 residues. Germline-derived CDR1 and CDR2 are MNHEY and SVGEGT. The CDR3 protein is CASSGAGGWTEAFF. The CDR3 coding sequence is TGTGCCAGCAGCGGTGCGGGGGGATGGACTGAAGCTTTCTTT.

The CDR3 DNA reads TGTGCCAGCAGTAAAGGGACAGGGGCGATGGGTAGCAATCAGCCCCAGCATTTT. Amino acid sequence: CASSKGTGAMGSNQPQHF. The gene calls are TRBV6-2 or TRBV6-3 and TRBJ1-5, with 10 bases matching TRBD1. The ends lost 5 bases at V and 0 bases at J; junction bases unmatched: 10. This CDR3 is 18 amino acids long. The germline CDR1 and CDR2 sequences are MNHEY and SVGEGT.

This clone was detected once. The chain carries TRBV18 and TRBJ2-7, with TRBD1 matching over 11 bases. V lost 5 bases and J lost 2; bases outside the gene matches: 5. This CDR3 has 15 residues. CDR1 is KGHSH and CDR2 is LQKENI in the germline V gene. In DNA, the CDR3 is TGTGCCAGCTCATCGGGACAGGGGGGCCCCTACGAGCAGTACTTC. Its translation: CASSSGQGGPYEQYF. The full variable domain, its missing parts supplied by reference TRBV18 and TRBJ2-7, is NAGVMQNPRHLVRRRGQEARLRCSPMKGHSHVYWYRQLPEEGLKFMVYLQKENIIDESGMPKERFSAEFPKEGPSILRIQQVVRGDSAAYFCASSSGQGGPYEQYFGPGTRLTVT.

As DNA, the CDR3 is TGTGCCAGCAGCCAAGGACAGGGGGTAAAGGGGGTTGAGCAGTTCTTC. This encodes CASSQGQGVKGVEQFF. V usage is TRBV14 and J usage is TRBJ2-1; 9 bases are shared with TRBD1. V dropped 1 base and J dropped 9; count of bases not matched to a gene: 10. CDR3 length: 16 residues. Germline-derived CDR1 and CDR2 are SGHDN and FVKESK.

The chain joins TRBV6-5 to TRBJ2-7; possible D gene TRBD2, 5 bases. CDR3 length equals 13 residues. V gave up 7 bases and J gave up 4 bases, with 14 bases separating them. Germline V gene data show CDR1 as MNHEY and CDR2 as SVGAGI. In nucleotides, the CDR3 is TGTGCCAGCACTTCCCCGACGGGATACGAGCAGTACTTC. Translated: CASTSPTGYEQYF.

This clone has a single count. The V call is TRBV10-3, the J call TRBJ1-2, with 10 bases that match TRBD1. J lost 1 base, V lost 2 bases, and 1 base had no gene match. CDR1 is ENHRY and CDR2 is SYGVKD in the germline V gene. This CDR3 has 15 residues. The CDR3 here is CAISEGDRGNYGYTF. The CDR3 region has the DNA TGTGCCATCAGTGAGGGGGACAGGGGTAACTATGGCTACACCTTC.